This T cell receptor (beta chain) was sequenced for a study of brain metastases from non-small cell lung cancer. Per germline, CDR1 SGHNT and CDR2 YENEEA. The CDR3 has 13 residues. V was clipped by 0 bases and J by 9 bases, with 11 bases between them. Produced via immunoSEQ multiplex PCR; TCRdb's table is partial and in-frame only. The sample consists of several hundred clones, 85% to 95% of them appearing once. This clone was observed once. The chain carries TRBV11-3 and TRBJ1-1; D possibly corresponds to TRBD1 (6 bases). The specimen sequenced was tumor-adjacent normal tissue. The TCR sequence derives from a donor aged 40 or over with non-small cell lung cancer. For the CDR3, the DNA is TGTGCCAGCAGCTTAGACAGACAGGAGAAAGCTTTCTTT. Residues: CASSLDRQEKAFF.